This TCR beta chain was retrieved from a study of blood T cell repertoires in COVID-19. TCRdb's copy holds only in-frame clones and misses some; the assay was immunoSEQ multiplex PCR. In the table there are 150,000 to 200,000 clones, about 90% of which are singletons. The sample consisted of PBMCs or T cells enriched from blood (not recorded which). The source of this sequence is a human donor with acute COVID-19. The donor label of this sample is uncertain.

The chain's CDR3 is CASSAGTGGGYGYTF. The DNA for the CDR3 is TGTGCCAGCAGCGCGGGGACAGGGGGTGGCTATGGCTACACCTTC. The chain carries TRBV9 and TRBJ1-2; TRBD1 matches 11 bases. J was trimmed by 4 bases and V by 3 bases; bases with no gene match: 5. From germline, CDR1 is SGDLS and CDR2 YYNGEE. This CDR3 is 15 amino acids long.